Presented here are 9 T cell receptor beta chains from one specimen sequenced in a study of T cell responses to AZD1222 COVID-19 vaccine. Produced via immunoSEQ multiplex PCR; TCRdb's table is partial and in-frame only. The sample lists roughly 46,000 clones, 70% to 90% occurring once. Source: peripheral blood, taken 28 days after the second AZD1222 dose. These receptors were collected from an adult who received the AZD1222 COVID-19 vaccine.

The CDR3 coding sequence is TGTGCCAGCAGCGGGGGCCACGAGCAGTACTTC. This codes for CASSGGHEQYF. The chain has TRBV5-4 and TRBJ2-7; a possible D gene is TRBD1 (6 bases). This CDR3 spans 11 amino acids. Germline-derived CDR1 and CDR2 are SGHNT and YYREEE (reference sequence). Trimming removed 4 bases from V and 5 bases from J, with 7 bases in between.

The genes are TRBV7-9 and TRBJ2-3; 11 bases align to TRBD2. The CDR3 totals 14 residues. V shed 3 bases, J shed 5 bases, and the junction held 1 base outside the gene matches. Germline CDR1 reads SEHNR; CDR2 reads FQNEAQ (reference sequence). The DNA of the CDR3 is TGTGCCAGCAGCTTTACTAGCGGGGGAGATACGCAGTATTTT. Its translation is CASSFTSGGDTQYF.

This chain connects TRBV3-1 (or the pseudogene TRBV3-2) to TRBJ2-3; 9 bases agree with TRBD1. The ends lost 6 bases at V and 3 bases at J; junction bases unmatched: 4. From germline, CDR1 is LGHDT and CDR2 YNNKEL (reference sequence). The CDR3 loop spans 14 amino acids. CDR3 coding DNA: TGTGCCAGCAGTACAGGGGGCGAGACAGATACGCAGTATTTT. Its translation is CASSTGGETDTQYF.

The V gene is TRBV2, the J gene TRBJ1-1, with unresolved D. This CDR3 spans 15 amino acids. V lost 4 bases to trimming and J lost 1 base, with 13 bases between them. Per germline, CDR1 SNHLY and CDR2 FYNNEI. The CDR3 here is CASSALGGGNTEAFF. The CDR3 DNA sequence: TGTGCCAGCAGTGCTCTAGGTGGAGGGAACACTGAAGCTTTCTTT.

This clone occurred once. A read error may account for a junction end that differs from germline. J is TRBJ2-3 and V is TRBV7-2; 10 bases line up with TRBD2. Germline-derived CDR1 and CDR2 are SGHTA and FQGNSA. This CDR3 has 16 residues. The CDR3, as DNA: TGTGCCAGCAGCTTGTTGCCTAGCGGGAGCACCGATACGCAGTATTTT. Translated: CASSLLPSGSTDTQYF.

The chain has TRBV6-5 and TRBJ1-2; possibly TRBD1 for D (6 bases). V was trimmed by 0 bases and J by 6 bases, leaving 11 bases between them. The CDR3 sequence is 14 residues long. Germline assignment: CDR1 MNHEY and CDR2 SVGAGI. CDR3 sequence: CASSYSGRGHGYTF. DNA for the CDR3: TGTGCCAGCAGTTACTCGGGCAGGGGCCATGGCTACACCTTC.

V and J are TRBV28 and TRBJ2-5, with TRBD2 identical over 10 bases. J was trimmed by 2 bases and V by 7 bases; bases with no gene match: 4. CDR1 MDHEN and CDR2 SYDVKM come from the germline V gene. The CDR3 spans 14 residues. Here the CDR3 DNA reads TGTGCCAGCAAACCTAGCGGGGGACAAGAGACCCAGTACTTC. Amino acids: CASKPSGGQETQYF.

The V and J genes are TRBV7-9 and TRBJ2-2, with D possibly matching TRBD2 (6 bases). Germline CDR1 is SEHNR and CDR2 is FQNEAQ (reference sequence). This CDR3 comprises 15 residues. Trimming removed 5 bases from V and 2 bases from J, with 12 bases in between. CDR3 residues: CASSRGLLNTGELFF. CDR3 DNA: TGTGCCAGCAGCAGGGGACTTCTAAACACCGGGGAGCTGTTTTTT.

This clone was counted once. The J gene is TRBJ1-2, the V gene TRBV3-1 (or the pseudogene TRBV3-2); the D gene is possibly TRBD1 (6 bases). This CDR3 region has 15 residues. Germline V gives CDR1 LGHDT, CDR2 YNNKEL (reference sequence). The V and J ends lost 1 base and 6 bases respectively, with 15 bases between them. In DNA, the CDR3 is TGTGCCAGCAGCCAAGGACAGGAAGGATTTAATGGCTACACCTTC. Amino acids: CASSQGQEGFNGYTF.